These 11 T cell receptor beta chains originate from one sample sequenced in a study of cytomegalovirus exposure and HLA in healthy donors. A multiplex PCR was run with 60 Vbeta primers and 13 Jbeta primers. The assay was immunoSEQ multiplex PCR, and TCRdb's table has in-frame clones only and misses some. The data contain 200,000 or so clones, over 75% of them singletons. Sequencing was done on a sample of PBMCs. The receptors derive from a boy between 2 and 10 years old in good health and CMV-seronegative.

This clone turned up a few times. CDR3 region: CASSATGGRTEAFF. The CDR3 nucleotides are TGTGCCAGCTCCGCGACAGGGGGAAGAACTGAAGCTTTCTTT. J is TRBJ1-1 and V is TRBV18; the match to TRBD1 covers 9 bases. The CDR3 consists of 14 residues. Germline V lookup: CDR1 KGHSH, CDR2 LQKENI. V gave up 6 bases and J gave up 5 bases; unmatched junction bases: 7.

The chain links TRBV7-9 to TRBJ1-1; D is undetermined. The CDR3 consists of 18 residues. V dropped 2 bases and J dropped 0 bases, with 19 bases sitting between them. Germline assignment: CDR1 SEHNR and CDR2 FQNEAQ (reference sequence). For the CDR3, the DNA is TGTGCCAGCAGCTTATCGGGTAGGCTCGGGATCATGAACACTGAAGCTTTCTTT. Translating it yields CASSLSGRLGIMNTEAFF.

V gene TRBV30 combines with J gene TRBJ2-1, with TRBD1 matching over 11 bases. The CDR3 is made up of 14 amino acids. From germline, CDR1 is GTSNPN and CDR2 SVGIG (reference sequence). V gave up 6 bases and J gave up 5 bases; unmatched junction bases: 6. The CDR3 region has the DNA TGTGCCTGTGACCGGGACAGGGGGAACAATGAGCAGTTCTTC. Protein sequence: CACDRDRGNNEQFF.

Only one count was recorded for this clone. The V call is TRBV9, the J call TRBJ1-1, with D unclear. CDR3 length equals 13 residues. V was shortened by 0 bases and J by 6 bases, with 9 bases between the two germline ends. The V gene's germline CDR1 is SGDLS and CDR2 YYNGEE. This CDR3 is CASSVDEGAEAFF. In nucleotides, the CDR3 is TGTGCCAGCAGCGTAGATGAGGGTGCTGAAGCTTTCTTT.

This clone appeared a single time. The rearrangement uses TRBV28 and TRBJ1-5; no clear D. Trimming took 7 bases from V and 7 from J, leaving 20 bases between them. Germline CDR1 MDHEN, CDR2 SYDVKM. The CDR3 covers 15 residues. For the CDR3, the DNA is TGTGCCAGCACCCTAGTCGGCATACGAGGCCAGCCCCAGCATTTT. Translated: CASTLVGIRGQPQHF.

This chain joins TRBV7-2 and TRBJ2-7; D possibly corresponds to TRBD1 (5 bases). The V gene's germline CDR1 is SGHTA and CDR2 FQGNSA. Trimming pared 0 bases from V and 3 bases from J, leaving 9 bases between. This CDR3 has 14 amino acids. The CDR3 nucleotides read TGTGCCAGCAGCTTAGCGGGGCCGAGCTACGAGCAGTACTTC. Protein sequence: CASSLAGPSYEQYF.

The chain joins TRBV25-1 to TRBJ2-7; TRBD1 is a possible D gene (5 bases). Trimming stripped 2 bases from V and 5 bases from J, with 25 bases between. This CDR3 comprises 18 residues. Per germline, CDR1 MGHDK and CDR2 SYGVNS. The CDR3 nucleotides read TGTGCCAGCAGTGAAAGGGGTCCTGGGTGGCGCCTAGTCCACGAGCAGTACTTC. This encodes CASSERGPGWRLVHEQYF.

The rearrangement uses TRBV5-8 and TRBJ2-3; 7 nucleotides align to TRBD2. This CDR3 contains 20 residues. The trim removed 4 bases at V and 2 bases at J, leaving 22 bases unmatched. The germline CDR1 and CDR2 sequences are SGHTS and YDEGEE. CDR3 loop: CASSGNGGGGFFSFTDTQYF. The CDR3 DNA sequence: TGTGCCAGCAGCGGGAACGGCGGCGGGGGTTTCTTCTCCTTCACAGATACGCAGTATTTT.

CDR3 in amino acids: CASSVLPLQDTEAFF. The CDR3 region has the DNA TGTGCCAGCAGCGTTTTACCCCTCCAGGACACTGAAGCTTTCTTT. This chain uses TRBV9 with TRBJ1-1; no firm D call. V was clipped by 2 bases and J by 3 bases, with 14 bases between them. The CDR3 covers 15 residues. Germline-derived CDR1 and CDR2 are SGDLS and YYNGEE. Variable domain in full (rest from reference TRBV9 and TRBJ1-1): DSGVTQTPKHLITATGQRVTLRCSPRSGDLSVYWYQQSLDQGLQFLIQYYNGEERAKGNILERFSAQQFPDLHSELNLSSLELGDSALYFCASSVLPLQDTEAFFGQGTRLTVV.

CDR3 in amino acids: CASSPRAPGDYGYTF. The CDR3 DNA is TGTGCCAGCAGCCCCCGGGCCCCGGGGGACTATGGCTACACCTTC. The genes are TRBV11-3 and TRBJ1-2, with a weak D call TRBD1 (5 bases). Trimming stripped 5 bases from V and 3 bases from J, with 16 bases between. Germline V gene data show CDR1 as SGHNT and CDR2 as YENEEA. The CDR3 has 15 residues.

J is TRBJ1-2 and V is TRBV7-9; D is perhaps TRBD1 (5 bases). This CDR3 contains 15 residues. Germline CDR1 reads SEHNR; CDR2 reads FQNEAQ (reference sequence). Trimming left V 6 bases short and J 4 bases short, with 18 bases between. CDR3 nucleotides: TGTGCCAGCAGTAACCTCAGGGATTCGGGCTATGGCTACACCTTC. Its translation is CASSNLRDSGYGYTF. Together with reference TRBV7-9 and TRBJ1-2, the CDR3 gives the full variable domain: DTGVSQNPRHKITKRGQNVTFRCDPISEHNRLYWYRQTLGQGPEFLTYFQNEAQLEKSRLLSDRFSAERPKGSFSTLEIQRTEQGDSAMYLCASSNLRDSGYGYTFGSGTRLTVV.